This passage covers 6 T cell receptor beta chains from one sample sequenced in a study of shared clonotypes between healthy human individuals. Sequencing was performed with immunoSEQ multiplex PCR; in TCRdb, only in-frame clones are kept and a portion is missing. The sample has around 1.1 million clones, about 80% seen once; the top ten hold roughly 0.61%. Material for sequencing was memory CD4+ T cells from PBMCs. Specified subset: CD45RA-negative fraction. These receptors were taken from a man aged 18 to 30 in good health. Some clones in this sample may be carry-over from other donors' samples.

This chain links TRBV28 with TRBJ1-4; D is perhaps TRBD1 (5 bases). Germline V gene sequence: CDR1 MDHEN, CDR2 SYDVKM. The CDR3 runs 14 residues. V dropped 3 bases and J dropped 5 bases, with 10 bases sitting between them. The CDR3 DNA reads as TGTGCCAGCAGTTTGGTCAGGGCCAATGAAAAACTGTTTTTT. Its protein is CASSLVRANEKLFF.

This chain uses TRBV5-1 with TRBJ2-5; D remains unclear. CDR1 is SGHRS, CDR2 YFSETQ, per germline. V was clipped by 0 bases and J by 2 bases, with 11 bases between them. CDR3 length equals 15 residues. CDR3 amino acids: CASSLAPAAQETQYF. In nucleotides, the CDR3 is TGCGCCAGCAGCTTGGCCCCTGCTGCGCAAGAGACCCAGTACTTC.

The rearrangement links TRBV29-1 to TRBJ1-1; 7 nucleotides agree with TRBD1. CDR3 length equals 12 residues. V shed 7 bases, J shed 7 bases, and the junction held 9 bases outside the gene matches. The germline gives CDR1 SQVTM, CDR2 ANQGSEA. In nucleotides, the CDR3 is TGCAGCGACAGGGGACAGCACAGTGAAGCTTTCTTT. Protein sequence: CSDRGQHSEAFF. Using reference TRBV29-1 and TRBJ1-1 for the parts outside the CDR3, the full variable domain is SAVISQKPSRDICQRGTSLTIQCQVDSQVTMMFWYRQQPGQSLTLIATANQGSEATYESGFVIDKFPISRPNLTFSTLTVSNMSPEDSSIYLCSDRGQHSEAFFGQGTRLTVV.

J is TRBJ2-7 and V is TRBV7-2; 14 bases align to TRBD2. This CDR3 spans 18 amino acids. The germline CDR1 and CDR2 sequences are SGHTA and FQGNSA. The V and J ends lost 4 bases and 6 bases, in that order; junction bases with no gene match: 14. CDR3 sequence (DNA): TGTGCCAGCAGCTCGGGGACTAGCGGGAGTTATCCTCGCCCCGAGCAGTACTTC. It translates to CASSSGTSGSYPRPEQYF.

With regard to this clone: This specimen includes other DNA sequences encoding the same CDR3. CDR3 sequence reads: CASSLGGRVYEQYF. DNA of the CDR3: TGTGCCAGCAGCTTAGGCGGGCGGGTCTACGAGCAGTACTTC. The chain uses TRBV7-9 and TRBJ2-7, with D perhaps matching TRBD2 (5 bases). Trimming took 1 base from V and 3 from J, leaving 10 bases between them. Germline V gene lookup returns CDR1 SEHNR and CDR2 FQNEAQ (reference sequence). CDR3 length: 14 residues.

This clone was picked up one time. In DNA form, the CDR3 reads TGTGCCAGCAGCTTAGCGGCGAACGTGAAAGGCTACACCTTC. Protein sequence: CASSLAANVKGYTF. This sequence joins TRBV7-9 and TRBJ1-2; no firm D call. Germline V gene data show CDR1 as SEHNR and CDR2 as FQNEAQ (reference sequence). Trimming pared 0 bases from V and 8 bases from J, leaving 13 bases between. This CDR3 is 14 amino acids long.